The clone carrying this T cell receptor (beta chain) was seen a handful of times. Its antigen is unidentified. The data derive from a study of human T cells and chemical hapten exposure. Study-wide points: Among expanded TCRs, significantly more large CDR3 similarity clusters formed than among controls. TCRs above 1 in 1000 frequency stayed constant with DPC sensitization. Higher patch test scores went with higher counts of PT1 expanded TCRs.

Time point in this sample: patch test 1, 2 weeks after DPC sensitization. Treatment of the sample: therapeutic diphenylcyclopropenone sensitization with weekly scalp DPC. Drawing of blood took place ahead of applying each patch test. Each CDR3 protein gets one entry after TCRdb re-called the RACE reads with MiXCR. Altogether about 360,000 distinct CDR3 sequences are present, roughly 5% being singletons, with the ten largest covering 2% to 2.5%. The V end lost 1 base, the J end lost 7 bases, and 16 bases lay between the germline ends. The length of the CDR3 is 15 residues. Germline lookup yields CDR1 SGHDN and CDR2 FVKESK.

This chain links TRBV14 with TRBJ1-1, with D possibly matching TRBD1 (6 bases). This sequence originates from a woman aged 45-65 years with alopecia areata. Some clones in this sample may be carry-over from other donors' samples. This specimen consisted of whole blood, obtained in connection with sensitization to the hapten diphenylcyclopropenone (DPC). The CDR3 protein is CASSQGVQGSSEAFF. Here the CDR3 DNA reads TGTGCCAGCAGCCAAGGGGTACAGGGTTCAAGTGAAGCTTTCTTT.